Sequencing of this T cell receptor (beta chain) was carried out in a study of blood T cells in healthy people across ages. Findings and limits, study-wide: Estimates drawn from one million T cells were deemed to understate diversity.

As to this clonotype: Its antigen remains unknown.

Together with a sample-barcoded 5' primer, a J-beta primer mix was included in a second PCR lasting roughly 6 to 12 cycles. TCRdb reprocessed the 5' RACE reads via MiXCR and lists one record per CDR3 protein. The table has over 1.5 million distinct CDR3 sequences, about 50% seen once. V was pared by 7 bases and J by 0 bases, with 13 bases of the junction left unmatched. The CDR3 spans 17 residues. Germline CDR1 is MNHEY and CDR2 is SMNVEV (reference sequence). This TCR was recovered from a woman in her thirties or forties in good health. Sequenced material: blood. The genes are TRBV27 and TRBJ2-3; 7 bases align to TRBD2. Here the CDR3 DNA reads TGTGCCAGCACCCGGGACTACGATCGTCTTAGCACAGATACGCAGTATTTT. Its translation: CASTRDYDRLSTDTQYF.